These T cell receptor beta chains were read from a single sample in a study of shared clonotypes between healthy human individuals. Method: immunoSEQ multiplex PCR; TCRdb's copy keeps in-frame clones and lacks some. The top ten hold about 1.5% of the sample, which has 950,000 to 1,100,000 clones, around 76% seen once. The sequenced sample was memory CD4+ T cells sorted from blood. These receptors were taken from a man aged 18-30 years in good health. The CDR3 runs from the conserved cysteine through the conserved F or W. The D gene is left open where the match is weak. Rows give clone size only sometimes, using once, few, many, or a class for an expanded clone.

>NA|14|TRBV6-5|TRBJ1-6|many
TGTGCCAGCACTGGACAGTCCTATAATTCACCCCTCCACTTT
CASTGQSYNSPLHF
>TRBD2|16|TRBV29-1|TRBJ2-3|NA
TGCAGCGTTGAAGGCTTGGCGGGGGGTAGCACAGATACGCAGTATTTT
CSVEGLAGGSTDTQYF
>TRBD2|16|TRBV7-8|TRBJ2-3|few
TGTGCCAGCAGCTCCCGGACTAGCGGGTCTAAGGATACGCAGTATTTT
CASSSRTSGSKDTQYF
>NA|13|TRBV9|TRBJ2-3|NA
TGTGCCAGCAGCGTAGGTGGTCAAGATACGCAGTATTTT
CASSVGGQDTQYF
>NA|15|TRBV2|TRBJ2-1|NA
TGTGCCAGCAGCGTTGGGACGGAATCCTACAATGAGCAGTTCTTC
CASSVGTESYNEQFF
>NA|15|TRBV5-1|TRBJ1-1|NA
TGCGCCAGCAGCCCGATAACAGGGATGAACACTGAAGCTTTCTTT
CASSPITGMNTEAFF
>NA|18|TRBV9|TRBJ1-3|few
TGTGCCAGCAGCGGACAGACCCATGGGGGGGACTCTGGAAACACCATATATTTT
CASSGQTHGGDSGNTIYF
>TRBD2|15|TRBV9|TRBJ2-5|NA
TGTGCCAGCAGCGGACTAGCGGCGGGCCAAGAGACCCAGTACTTC
CASSGLAAGQETQYF
>TRBD1|15|TRBV5-4|TRBJ1-1|NA
TGTGCCAGCAGCCATCAACAGGGGAGATACACTGAAGCTTTCTTT
CASSHQQGRYTEAFF
>NA|14|TRBV2|TRBJ1-6|NA
TGTGCCAGCAGTGGACCAGGCGCGAATTCACCCCTCCACTTT
CASSGPGANSPLHF
>TRBD1|16|TRBV7-3|TRBJ1-5|NA
TGTGCCAGCAGCTGCGAAAACCGGGACAGGGAGGGTGCCCAGCATTTT
CASSCENRDREGAQHF
>NA|13|TRBV21-1|TRBJ2-7|NA
TGTGCCAGCAGCAGATCGGACGGATACGAGCAGTACTTC
CASSRSDGYEQYF
>NA|10|TRBV20-1|TRBJ2-3|NA
TGCAGTGCTAGAAGAGATACGCAGTATTTT
CSARRDTQYF
>NA|13|TRBV2|TRBJ1-6|NA
TGTGCCAGCAGTGGACAAGCAAGTTCACCCCTCCACTTT
CASSGQASSPLHF
>NA|16|TRBV6-1|TRBJ1-6|NA
TGTGCCAGCAGTGGGCTTCAGGGCGGAAGAAATTCACCCCTCCACTTT
CASSGLQGGRNSPLHF
>NA|14|TRBV19|TRBJ1-1|NA
TGTGCCAGTAGTATTTCCGCGGTGAACACTGAAGCTTTCTTT
CASSISAVNTEAFF
>NA|13|TRBV29-1|TRBJ2-1|NA
TGCAGCGTTCGTATGCAGGTATACAATGAGCAGTTCTTC
CSVRMQVYNEQFF
>NA|14|TRBV7-9|TRBJ1-2|few
TGTGCCAGCAGCCAGGGCCAGGGTGAGGCTGGCTACACCTTC
CASSQGQGEAGYTF
>TRBD2|16|TRBV19|TRBJ2-2|NA
TGTGCCAGTACCCCCCGTGGACTAGCCGACACCGGGGAGCTGTTTTTT
CASTPRGLADTGELFF
>NA|13|TRBV5-6|TRBJ1-3|NA
TGTGCCAGCAGCTTGGTTTCTGGAAACACCATATATTTT
CASSLVSGNTIYF
>NA|11|TRBV6-1|TRBJ2-7|NA
TGTGCCAGCAGCCTAACATACGAGCAGTACTTC
CASSLTYEQYF
>NA|16|TRBV5-1|TRBJ2-6|NA
TGCGCCAGCAGCTTGGAAGGCCAGGGTATGGCCAACGTCCTGACTTTC
CASSLEGQGMANVLTF
>TRBD1|15|TRBV5-4|TRBJ1-2|NA
TGTGCCAGCAGCCTGGGGAGAGGGGGCCCGGGCGGCTACACCTTC
CASSLGRGGPGGYTF
>NA|17|TRBV25-1|TRBJ2-1|once
TGTGCCAGCAGTGAGTGGGCCCGACGGACAAACTACAATGAGCAGTTCTTC
CASSEWARRTNYNEQFF
>NA|13|TRBV30|TRBJ2-3|NA
TGTGCCTGGAGTGTCCAGAGTATGAATACGCAGTATTTT
CAWSVQSMNTQYF
>NA|13|TRBV6-6|TRBJ2-2|NA
TGTGCCAGCAGTTACCTGGCGGACGGGGAGCTGTTTTTT
CASSYLADGELFF
>TRBD1|15|TRBV6-5|TRBJ2-5|NA
TGTGCCAGCCAATCGACAGGGACAGTCGAAGAGACCCAGTACTTC
CASQSTGTVEETQYF